This T cell receptor (beta chain) was captured by sequencing in a study of breast tumors, draining lymph nodes, adjacent tissues. Whole-study findings and limits: Luminal-like breast cancer showed significantly greater tumor-nontumor repertoire similarity than basal-like breast cancer did.

Samples came from axillary lymph nodes draining the breast cancer. V lost 6 bases, J lost 2 bases, and 25 bases stayed unmatched. CDR1 and CDR2 (germline): DFQATT, SNEGSKA (reference sequence). This CDR3 has 21 amino acids. This clonotype was seen repeatedly, ten times or more. Its matching antigen is unknown. TCRdb called the multiplex PCR reads again in MiXCR, with one record for every CDR3 protein. Of 270,000 or so distinct CDR3 sequences listed, around 30% were seen once; the top ten hold about 1%. This receptor was identified in a female donor with breast cancer. Some clones in this sample may be carry-over from other donors' samples. The sample was axillary lymph node tissue. V and J are TRBV20-1 and TRBJ2-3, with 11 bases aligning to TRBD2. Here the CDR3 DNA reads TGCAGTGCCAACGCTGAGACTCAGACTAGCGGGATGATTCCGACCACAGATACGCAGTATTTT. This translates into CSANAETQTSGMIPTTDTQYF.